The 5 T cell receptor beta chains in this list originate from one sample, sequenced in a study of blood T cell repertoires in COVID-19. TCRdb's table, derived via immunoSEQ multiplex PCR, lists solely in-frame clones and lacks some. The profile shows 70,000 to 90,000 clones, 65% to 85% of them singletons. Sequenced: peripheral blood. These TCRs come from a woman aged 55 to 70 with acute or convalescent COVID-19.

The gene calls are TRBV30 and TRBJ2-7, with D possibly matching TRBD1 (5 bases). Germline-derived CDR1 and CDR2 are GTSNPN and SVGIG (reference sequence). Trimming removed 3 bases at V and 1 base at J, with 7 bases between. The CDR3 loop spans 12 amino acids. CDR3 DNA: TGTGCCTGGAGGGCAGGGTCCTACGAGCAGTACTTC. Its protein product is CAWRAGSYEQYF.

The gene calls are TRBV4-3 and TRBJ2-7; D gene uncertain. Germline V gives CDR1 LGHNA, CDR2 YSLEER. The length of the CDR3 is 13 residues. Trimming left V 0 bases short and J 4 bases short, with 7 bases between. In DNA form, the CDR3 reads TGCGCCAGCAGCCAAGAATCGTCGTACGAGCAGTACTTC. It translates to CASSQESSYEQYF.

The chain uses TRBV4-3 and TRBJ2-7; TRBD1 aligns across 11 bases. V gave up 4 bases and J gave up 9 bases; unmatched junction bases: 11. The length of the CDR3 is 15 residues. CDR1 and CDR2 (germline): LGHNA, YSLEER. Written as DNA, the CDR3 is TGCGCCAGCAGCCCTCGGACAGGGGGCCAGGGGGGGCAGTACTTC. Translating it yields CASSPRTGGQGGQYF.

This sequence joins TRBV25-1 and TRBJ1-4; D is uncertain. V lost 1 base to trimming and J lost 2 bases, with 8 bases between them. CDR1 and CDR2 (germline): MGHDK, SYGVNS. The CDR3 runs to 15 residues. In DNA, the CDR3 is TGTGCCAGCAGTGAATTTGGGGAGACTAATGAAAAACTGTTTTTT. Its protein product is CASSEFGETNEKLFF.

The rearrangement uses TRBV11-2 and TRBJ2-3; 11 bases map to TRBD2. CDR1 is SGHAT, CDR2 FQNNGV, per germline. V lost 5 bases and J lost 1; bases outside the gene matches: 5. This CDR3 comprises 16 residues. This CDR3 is CASSAETSGGTDTQYF. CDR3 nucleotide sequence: TGTGCCAGCAGCGCAGAGACTAGCGGGGGCACAGATACGCAGTATTTT.